This T cell receptor (beta chain) is from a study of cytomegalovirus exposure and HLA in healthy donors. Study-level information: Earlier results showed approximately 120 million unique TCR beta sequences derived from about 179 million T cells. Study-wide points: Follow-up analysis found HLA locus-dependent TCR association rates, highest for DRB1 and lowest for HLA-C. The majority of CMV-associated TCR beta chains were reported as apparently HLA-restricted in a later analysis. There were several of the most significant clusters that appeared linked to common viral pathogens in a later analysis.

This clone has a handful of counts. No antigen is known for it. Per germline, CDR1 ENHRY and CDR2 SYGVKD. There are 14 residues in the CDR3. V lost 6 bases, J lost 6 bases, and 8 bases stayed unmatched. The PCR ran on 60 Vbeta and 13 Jbeta primers. Clones were read by immunoSEQ multiplex PCR, and TCRdb kept only the in-frame ones, dropping some. The sample includes about 70,000 clones, about 74% of them seen just once. Sequenced: PBMCs. V is TRBV10-3 and J is TRBJ1-1, with 9 bases aligning to TRBD1. The source is a human donor in good health. The CDR3 region has the DNA TGTGCCATCAGCCTCGGGACAGGGACATCTGAAGCTTTCTTT. It specifies CAISLGTGTSEAFF.